Listed below are T cell receptor beta chains from one sample, sequenced in a study of blood T cells in healthy people across ages. TCRdb used MiXCR to reprocess the 5' RACE reads, holding one entry per CDR3 protein. The sample lists a few hundred thousand distinct CDR3 sequences; about 52% were seen once. Material: blood. The source of these receptors is a man aged 55 to 70 in good health. The CDR3 runs from the conserved cysteine through the conserved F or W. Fields, in order: V gene, J gene, D gene, clone size, CDR3 protein, CDR3 DNA. D genes are given only for firm matches. Clone size is stated in some rows and not others, as once, few, many or a class when expanded.

>TRBV3-1|TRBJ2-5|NA|NA
CASTRKGETQYF
TGTGCCAGCACCAGAAAGGGGGAGACCCAGTACTTC
>TRBV9|TRBJ2-7|NA|NA
CASSALGASSYEQYF
TGTGCCAGCAGCGCCTTAGGGGCAAGCTCCTACGAGCAGTACTTC
>TRBV7-6|TRBJ2-7|NA|many
CASSSRLRSYEQYF
TGTGCCAGCAGCTCCCGTCTCCGCTCCTACGAGCAGTACTTC
>TRBV7-9|TRBJ2-3|NA|few
CASSLQAGSADTQYF
TGTGCCAGCAGCTTACAGGCAGGGTCGGCAGATACGCAGTATTTT
>TRBV11-3|TRBJ2-5|TRBD2|few
CASSMTIRGSGPETQYF
TGTGCCAGCAGCATGACAATCCGGGGTAGCGGGCCAGAGACCCAGTACTTC
>TRBV5-6|TRBJ2-5|NA|NA
CASSTPGGGETQYF
TGTGCCAGCAGTACGCCTGGGGGCGGAGAGACCCAGTACTTC
>TRBV20-1|TRBJ2-1|NA|NA
CSARFGVANEQFF
TGCAGTGCTAGATTCGGGGTGGCCAATGAGCAGTTCTTC
>TRBV5-1|TRBJ2-3|TRBD2|NA
CASSQRTSGRGLDTQYF
TGCGCCAGCAGTCAACGGACTAGCGGGAGGGGTTTGGATACGCAGTATTTT
>TRBV15|TRBJ2-1|NA|NA
CATSRGLQSAGQFF
TGTGCCACCAGCAGAGGGCTACAGAGCGCCGGGCAGTTCTTC
>TRBV29-1|TRBJ2-7|NA|many
CSVGGTHYEQYF
TGCAGCGTTGGTGGCACCCACTACGAGCAGTACTTC
>TRBV4-2|TRBJ2-1|TRBD2|once
CASSPKGGSGSSRNEQFF
TGTGCCAGCAGCCCAAAAGGGGGAAGCGGGAGTTCTAGAAATGAGCAGTTCTTC
>TRBV7-6|TRBJ2-7|TRBD1|NA
CASSSRPGQGIGERYF
TGTGCCAGCAGTTCCCGGCCCGGACAGGGTATAGGAGAGCGGTACTTC
>TRBV10-1|TRBJ2-1|TRBD2|NA
CASDRCTSGGYNEQFF
TGCGCCAGCGATCGTTGTACTAGCGGGGGCTACAATGAGCAGTTCTTC
>TRBV4-3|TRBJ2-4|NA|few
CASSQDSQQGIKRGAKNIQYF
TGCGCCAGCAGCCAAGATTCTCAACAGGGAATAAAGAGGGGGGCCAAAAACATTCAGTACTTC
>TRBV24-1|TRBJ2-2|NA|few
CATSDPTGNTGELFF
TGTGCCACCAGTGATCCGACAGGGAACACCGGGGAGCTGTTTTTT
>TRBV4-2|TRBJ2-6|NA|few
CASSQARLPSGANVLTF
TGTGCCAGCAGCCAAGCGCGGCTTCCCTCTGGGGCCAACGTCCTGACTTTC
>TRBV27|TRBJ2-7|TRBD1|once
CASSRDRFHEQYF
TGTGCCAGCAGTCGGGACAGGTTCCACGAGCAGTACTTC
>TRBV6-1|TRBJ2-7|NA|NA
CASSERTAYEQYF
TGTGCCAGCAGTGAAAGGACAGCCTACGAGCAGTACTTC
>TRBV7-2|TRBJ2-5|NA|NA
CASSPWQETQYF
TGTGCCAGCAGCCCCTGGCAAGAGACCCAGTACTTC
>TRBV25-1|TRBJ2-3|NA|NA
CASGAGRTDTQYF
TGCGCCAGCGGTGCGGGCCGCACAGATACGCAGTATTTT
>TRBV12-3/TRBV12-4|TRBJ2-1|NA|few
CASSPSLGLSSYNEQFF
TGTGCCAGCAGCCCATCTTTGGGCCTGAGTTCCTACAATGAGCAGTTCTTC
>TRBV6-5|TRBJ2-3|NA|NA
CASSLSGALTDTQYF
TGTGCCAGCAGTTTGTCAGGGGCCCTCACAGATACGCAGTATTTT
>TRBV6-6|TRBJ1-3|NA|once
CASSTPGRKRDTIYF
TGTGCCAGCAGTACACCGGGTCGGAAGAGGGACACCATATATTTT
>TRBV20-1|TRBJ2-3|TRBD1|many
CSARQGVSTDTQYF
TGCAGTGCTAGACAGGGGGTTAGCACAGATACGCAGTATTTT
>TRBV5-1|TRBJ2-1|TRBD2|NA
CASSLRSGGIHNEQFF
TGCGCCAGCAGCTTGAGGTCGGGAGGGATCCACAATGAGCAGTTCTTC
>TRBV28|TRBJ1-2|NA|many
CASKQSTYGYTF
TGTGCCAGCAAGCAGAGCACCTATGGCTACACCTTC
>TRBV6-1|TRBJ2-7|NA|NA
CASSEGTEQYF
TGTGCCAGCAGTGAGGGGACTGAGCAGTACTTC
>TRBV7-6|TRBJ1-6|NA|few
CASSPPWRNEWPLHF
TGTGCCAGCAGCCCCCCGTGGAGAAACGAGTGGCCCCTCCACTTT
>TRBV29-1|TRBJ2-1|NA|NA
CSATGTGGLEQFF
TGCAGCGCCACCGGGACGGGCGGACTTGAGCAGTTCTTC
>TRBV7-2|TRBJ2-5|TRBD2|NA
CASSLGSGRVRNEQYF
TGTGCCAGCAGCTTAGGAAGCGGGAGGGTAAGGAATGAGCAGTACTTC
>TRBV9|TRBJ2-7|NA|few
CASSVGGAKGSYEQYF
TGTGCCAGCAGCGTAGGGGGGGCAAAGGGCTCCTACGAGCAGTACTTC
>TRBV7-6|TRBJ2-7|NA|NA
CASSLGKDPSREQYF
TGTGCCAGCAGCTTAGGCAAAGACCCCTCACGCGAGCAGTACTTC
>TRBV20-1|TRBJ2-1|TRBD2|NA
CSARPSGRAYNEQFF
TGCAGTGCTAGGCCCAGCGGGAGGGCCTACAATGAGCAGTTCTTC
>TRBV7-2|TRBJ2-5|NA|NA
CASSLDLAPQETQYF
TGTGCCAGCAGCTTAGATCTAGCGCCCCAAGAGACCCAGTACTTC
>TRBV30|TRBJ2-7|NA|NA
CASGGPRGYEQYF
TGTGCCTCCGGGGGACCGAGAGGCTACGAGCAGTACTTC
>TRBV29-1|TRBJ2-3|TRBD2|few
CSVASGRGGVDTQYF
TGCAGCGTGGCAAGCGGGAGGGGGGGGGTAGATACGCAGTATTTT
>TRBV10-2|TRBJ1-6|NA|NA
CASKGARNSPLHF
TGCGCCAGCAAAGGGGCGAGGAATTCACCCCTCCACTTT
>TRBV20-1|TRBJ1-5|TRBD1|NA
CSARPQGAFFQPQHF
TGCAGTGCTAGACCCCAGGGGGCTTTTTTTCAGCCCCAGCATTTT
>TRBV12-3/TRBV12-4|TRBJ1-6|NA|NA
CASSPGSNNSPLHF
TGTGCCAGCAGCCCCGGGTCGAATAATTCACCCCTCCACTTT
>TRBV7-2|TRBJ2-7|TRBD1|NA
CASSKRTGFEQYF
TGTGCCAGCAGCAAGCGGACAGGGTTCGAGCAGTACTTC